This T cell receptor (beta chain) was identified in a study of OX40 agonist ivuxolimab in advanced cancers. General study results and limits: At 0.1 to 3.0 mg/kg, CD4+ and CD8+ blood T cells expanded clonally by week 6.

The protocol was immunoSEQ multiplex PCR, while the TCRdb copy is restricted to in-frame clones and leaves out a portion. The sample lists 65,000 to 70,000 clones, 77% seen once, with 1.5% to 2% in the top ten. V lost 1 base to trimming and J lost 2 bases, with 10 bases between them. Germline V gives CDR1 LGHNT, CDR2 FRNRAP. This CDR3 region has 15 residues. To note about this clone: Its antigen remains unidentified.

The sequences come from CD4+ or CD8+ T cells sorted from blood, collected in a trial of the OX40 agonist ivuxolimab. The gene calls are TRBV12-5 and TRBJ2-3; D not certain. The TCR was taken from an adult with an advanced solid tumor such as melanoma, head and neck, liver or kidney cancer. The chain's CDR3 is CASGLGFGNTDTQYF. CDR3 sequence (DNA): TGTGCTAGTGGTTTGGGATTCGGAAACACAGATACGCAGTATTTT.